This T cell receptor (beta chain) was retrieved from a study of blood T cell repertoires in COVID-19. CDR1 and CDR2 (germline): SGDLS, YYNGEE. Trimming pared 3 bases from V and 0 bases from J, leaving 10 bases between. The CDR3 length is 15 residues. Enrolled through a virtual design, the participants were between roughly 18 and 95 years of age and came from under 25 US areas. Produced via immunoSEQ multiplex PCR; TCRdb's table is partial and in-frame only. The repertoire consists of about 250,000 clones, with around four fifths occurring once and the leading ten covering 3.6%. The clonotype originates from a woman aged 35 to 49 who had been exposed to COVID-19. The material sequenced was PBMCs or T cells enriched from blood (not recorded which). This chain connects TRBV9 to TRBJ1-3; D gene uncertain. For the CDR3, the DNA is TGTGCCAGCAGCGAGGGAGGTATCTCTGGAAACACCATATATTTT. Encoded protein: CASSEGGISGNTIYF.